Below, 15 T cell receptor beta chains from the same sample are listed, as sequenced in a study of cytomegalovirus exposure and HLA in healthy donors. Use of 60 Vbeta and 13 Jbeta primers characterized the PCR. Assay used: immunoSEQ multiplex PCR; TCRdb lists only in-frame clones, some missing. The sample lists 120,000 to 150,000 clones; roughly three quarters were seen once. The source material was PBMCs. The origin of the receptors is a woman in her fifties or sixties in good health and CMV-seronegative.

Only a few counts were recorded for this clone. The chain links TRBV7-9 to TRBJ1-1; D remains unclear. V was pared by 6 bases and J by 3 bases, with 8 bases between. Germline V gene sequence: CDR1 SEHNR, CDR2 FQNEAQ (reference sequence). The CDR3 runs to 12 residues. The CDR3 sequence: CASSLFDTEAFF. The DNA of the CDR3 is TGTGCCAGCAGTCTATTCGACACTGAAGCTTTCTTT.

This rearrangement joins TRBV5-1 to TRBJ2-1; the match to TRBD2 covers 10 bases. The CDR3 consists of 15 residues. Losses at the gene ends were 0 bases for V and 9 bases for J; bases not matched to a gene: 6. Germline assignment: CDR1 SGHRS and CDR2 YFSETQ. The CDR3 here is CASSLELAGVFEQFF. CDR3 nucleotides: TGCGCCAGCAGCTTGGAGCTAGCGGGGGTTTTTGAGCAGTTCTTC.

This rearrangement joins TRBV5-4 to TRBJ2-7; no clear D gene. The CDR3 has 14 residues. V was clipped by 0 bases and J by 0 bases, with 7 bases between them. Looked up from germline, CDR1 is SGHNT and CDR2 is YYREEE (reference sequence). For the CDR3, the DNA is TGTGCCAGCAGCTTGGACAGCTACTCCTACGAGCAGTACTTC. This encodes CASSLDSYSYEQYF. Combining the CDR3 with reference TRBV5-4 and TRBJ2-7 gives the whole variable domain ETGVTQSPTHLIKTRGQQVTLRCSSQSGHNTVSWYQQALGQGPQFIFQYYREEENGRGNFPPRFSGLQFPNYSSELNVNALELDDSALYLCASSLDSYSYEQYFGPGTRLTVT.

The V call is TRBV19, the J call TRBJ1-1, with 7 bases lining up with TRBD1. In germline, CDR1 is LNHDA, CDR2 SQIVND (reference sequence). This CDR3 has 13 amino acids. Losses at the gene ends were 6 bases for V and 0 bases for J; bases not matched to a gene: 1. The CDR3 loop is CASSQGVNTEAFF. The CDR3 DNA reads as TGTGCCAGTAGCCAGGGGGTGAACACTGAAGCTTTCTTT.

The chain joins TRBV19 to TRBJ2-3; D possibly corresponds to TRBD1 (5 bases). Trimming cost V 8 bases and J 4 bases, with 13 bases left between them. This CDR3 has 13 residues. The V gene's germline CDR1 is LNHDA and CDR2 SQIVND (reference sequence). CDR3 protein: CASGKGNADTQYF. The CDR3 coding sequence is TGTGCCAGTGGTAAGGGGAATGCAGATACGCAGTATTTT.

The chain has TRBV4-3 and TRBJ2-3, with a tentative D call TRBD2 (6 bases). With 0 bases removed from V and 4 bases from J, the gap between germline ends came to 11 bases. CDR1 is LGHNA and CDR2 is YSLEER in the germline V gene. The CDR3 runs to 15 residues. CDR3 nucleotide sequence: TGCGCCAGCAGCCAAGATCGACTAGTATCAGATACGCAGTATTTT. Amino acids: CASSQDRLVSDTQYF.

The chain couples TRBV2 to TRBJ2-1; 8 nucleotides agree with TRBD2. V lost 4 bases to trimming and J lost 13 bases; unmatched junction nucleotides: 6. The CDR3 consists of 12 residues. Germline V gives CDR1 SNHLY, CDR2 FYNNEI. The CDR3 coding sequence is TGTGCCAGCAGTGGTAGTAGGACTAGCCAGTTCTTC. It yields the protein CASSGSRTSQFF.

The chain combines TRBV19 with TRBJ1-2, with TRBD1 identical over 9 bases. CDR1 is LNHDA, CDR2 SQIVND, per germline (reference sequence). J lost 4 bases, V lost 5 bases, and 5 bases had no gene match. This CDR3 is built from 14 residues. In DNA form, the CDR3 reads TGTGCCAGTAGTGGGGACAGGGAGGCCTATGGCTACACCTTC. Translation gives CASSGDREAYGYTF. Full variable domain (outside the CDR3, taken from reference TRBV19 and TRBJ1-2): DGGITQSPKYLFRKEGQNVTLSCEQNLNHDAMYWYRQDPGQGLRLIYYSQIVNDFQKGDIAEGYSVSREKKESFPLTVTSAQKNPTAFYLCASSGDREAYGYTFGSGTRLTVV.

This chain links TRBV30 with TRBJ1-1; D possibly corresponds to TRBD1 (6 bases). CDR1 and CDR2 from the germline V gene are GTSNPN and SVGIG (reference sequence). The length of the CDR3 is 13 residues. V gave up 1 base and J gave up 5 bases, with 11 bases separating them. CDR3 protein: CAWSEIRGTEAFF. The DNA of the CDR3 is TGTGCCTGGAGTGAGATTAGGGGGACTGAAGCTTTCTTT. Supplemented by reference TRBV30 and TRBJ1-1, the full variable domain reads SQTIHQWPATLVQPVGSPLSLECTVEGTSNPNLYWYRQAAGRGLQLLFYSVGIGQISSEVPQNLSASRPQDRQFILSSKKLLLSDSGFYLCAWSEIRGTEAFFGQGTRLTVV.

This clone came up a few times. The CDR3 DNA reads as TGTGCCAGCAGCTCCCTGGGGGGACAGGGGGCAGGAGATACGCAGTATTTT. Amino acid sequence: CASSSLGGQGAGDTQYF. The rearrangement joins TRBV9 to TRBJ2-3; 12 bases are shared with TRBD1. The trim removed 4 bases at V and 5 bases at J, leaving 11 bases unmatched. The CDR3 has 17 residues. The germline V gene encodes CDR1 SGDLS and CDR2 YYNGEE.

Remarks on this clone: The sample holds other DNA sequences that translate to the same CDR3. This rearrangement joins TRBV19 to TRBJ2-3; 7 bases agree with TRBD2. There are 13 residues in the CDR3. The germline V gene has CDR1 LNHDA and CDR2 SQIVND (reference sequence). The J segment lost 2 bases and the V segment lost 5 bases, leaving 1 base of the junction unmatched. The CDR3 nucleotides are TGTGCCAGTAGTCGGGACTACACAGATACGCAGTATTTT. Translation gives CASSRDYTDTQYF.

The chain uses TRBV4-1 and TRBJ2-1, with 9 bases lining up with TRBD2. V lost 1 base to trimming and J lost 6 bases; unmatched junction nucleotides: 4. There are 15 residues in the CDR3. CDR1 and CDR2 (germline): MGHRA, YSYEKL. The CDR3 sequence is CASSQAWRGGNEQFF. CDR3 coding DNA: TGCGCCAGCAGCCAAGCTTGGCGGGGGGGCAATGAGCAGTTCTTC.

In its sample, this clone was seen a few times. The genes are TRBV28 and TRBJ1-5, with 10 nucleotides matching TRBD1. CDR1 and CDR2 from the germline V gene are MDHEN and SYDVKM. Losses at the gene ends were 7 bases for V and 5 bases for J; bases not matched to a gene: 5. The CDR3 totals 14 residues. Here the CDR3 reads CASILTGGHQPQHF. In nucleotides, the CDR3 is TGTGCCAGCATCTTGACAGGGGGCCATCAGCCCCAGCATTTT.

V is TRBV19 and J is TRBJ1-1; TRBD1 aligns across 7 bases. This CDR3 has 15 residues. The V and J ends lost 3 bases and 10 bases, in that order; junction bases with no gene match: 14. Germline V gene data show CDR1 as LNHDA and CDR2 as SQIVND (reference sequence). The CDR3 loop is CASSISPIDRDRAFF. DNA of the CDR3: TGTGCCAGTAGTATCTCGCCGATAGACAGGGATCGAGCTTTCTTT.

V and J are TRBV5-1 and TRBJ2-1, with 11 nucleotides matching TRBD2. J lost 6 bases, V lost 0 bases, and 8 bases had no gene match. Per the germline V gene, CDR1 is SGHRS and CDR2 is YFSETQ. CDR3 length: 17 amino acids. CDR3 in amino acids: CASSLEVTSGAINEQFF. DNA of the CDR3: TGCGCCAGCAGCTTGGAGGTGACTAGCGGGGCGATCAATGAGCAGTTCTTC.